The 20 T cell receptor beta chains given below trace back to one sample, sequenced in a study of blood T cell repertoires in COVID-19. The repertoire was sequenced with immunoSEQ multiplex PCR; TCRdb's copy has only in-frame clones and lacks some. The sample has 150,000 or so clones, around 82% seen once. Sequencing was carried out using peripheral blood. These receptors all stem from a man between 60 and 75 years old with active or convalescent COVID-19.

J is TRBJ2-2 and V is TRBV7-3; 9 nucleotides align to TRBD2. V was clipped by 5 bases and J by 0 bases; unmatched bases: 4. In germline, CDR1 is SGHTA, CDR2 FQGTGA. This CDR3 comprises 16 residues. The CDR3 loop reads CASSTLAGANTGELFF. Here the CDR3 DNA reads TGTGCCAGCAGCACCTTAGCGGGAGCGAACACCGGGGAGCTGTTTTTT.

The chain recombines TRBV10-3 with TRBJ2-5; 11 bases map to TRBD1. Germline V gene data show CDR1 as ENHRY and CDR2 as SYGVKD. V shed 6 bases and J 4 bases; nucleotides not matched to a gene: 4. The CDR3 is 14 residues long. The CDR3 DNA is TGTGCCATCAGGGGGACAGGGGGAGGAGAGACCCAGTACTTC. This encodes CAIRGTGGGETQYF.

The chain joins TRBV19 to TRBJ1-4; D unclear. With 3 bases removed from V and 3 bases from J, the gap between germline ends came to 14 bases. The CDR3 consists of 16 residues. Per the germline V gene, CDR1 is LNHDA and CDR2 is SQIVND (reference sequence). The CDR3 reads CASSIAGSSSNEKLFF. Written as DNA, the CDR3 is TGTGCCAGTAGTATCGCGGGATCTAGTTCTAATGAAAAACTGTTTTTT.

The V and J genes are TRBV9 and TRBJ2-7; D possibly corresponds to TRBD2 (6 bases). The CDR3 totals 14 residues. V was shortened by 2 bases and J by 0 bases, with 9 bases between the two germline ends. Germline V gene lookup returns CDR1 SGDLS and CDR2 YYNGEE. CDR3 protein: CASSVVAASYEQYF. The CDR3 DNA follows: TGTGCCAGCAGCGTCGTAGCGGCCTCCTACGAGCAGTACTTC.

This chain connects TRBV3-1 (or the pseudogene TRBV3-2) to TRBJ1-4; 8 bases agree with TRBD1. Trimming at V came to 3 bases and at J to 8 bases, leaving 8 bases not matched to a gene. From germline, CDR1 is LGHDT and CDR2 YNNKEL (reference sequence). The length of the CDR3 is 15 residues. The CDR3 DNA is TGTGCCAGCAGCCACCCGGGACAGGTCCAAGAAAAACTGTTTTTT. Amino acids: CASSHPGQVQEKLFF.

In this sample, this clone turned up a few times. The chain combines TRBV3-1 (or the pseudogene TRBV3-2) with TRBJ1-2; 11 bases align to TRBD1. Trimming cost V 5 bases and J 4 bases; bases outside gene matches: 6. CDR3 length: 15 residues. Germline lookup yields CDR1 LGHDT and CDR2 YNNKEL (reference sequence). CDR3 protein: CASSYPGQGGYGYTF. As DNA, the CDR3 is TGTGCCAGCAGCTACCCGGGACAGGGGGGCTATGGCTACACCTTC.

The gene calls are TRBV7-8 and TRBJ2-5; 7 positions match TRBD1. The CDR3 contains 14 residues. V trimming: 4 bases; J trimming: 2 bases; junction bases outside the gene matches: 4. Germline values: CDR1 SGHVS, CDR2 FQNEAQ. CDR3 loop: CASSSLGQQETQYF. CDR3 sequence (DNA): TGTGCCAGCAGCTCCCTGGGACAGCAAGAGACCCAGTACTTC.

V usage is TRBV5-1 and J usage is TRBJ2-7; TRBD1 matches 7 bases. CDR3 length equals 15 residues. Per the germline V gene, CDR1 is SGHRS and CDR2 is YFSETQ. The J segment lost 5 bases and the V segment lost 4 bases, leaving 12 bases of the junction unmatched. As DNA, the CDR3 is TGCGCCAGCAGCACACAGACAGGGTATGACCACGAGCAGTACTTC. This sequence encodes CASSTQTGYDHEQYF.

This chain connects TRBV4-1 to TRBJ2-7, with TRBD2 as a possible D gene (7 bases). From germline, CDR1 is MGHRA and CDR2 YSYEKL. The CDR3 is 14 residues long. Trimming left V 5 bases short and J 0 bases short, with 11 bases between. The CDR3 nucleotides read TGCGCCAGCAGCAGGGGGGAGGGCTCCTACGAGCAGTACTTC. The encoded protein is CASSRGEGSYEQYF.

The V and J genes are TRBV5-1 and TRBJ1-6; the D is unclear. In germline, CDR1 is SGHRS, CDR2 YFSETQ. The CDR3 runs to 15 residues. Trimming removed 0 bases from V and 10 bases from J, with 14 bases in between. The DNA for the CDR3 is TGCGCCAGCAGCTTGGGGCAGGTAGAGGGATCACCCCTCCACTTT. Its translation: CASSLGQVEGSPLHF. The full variable domain, completed using reference TRBV5-1 and TRBJ1-6, is KAGVTQTPRYLIKTRGQQVTLSCSPISGHRSVSWYQQTPGQGLQFLFEYFSETQRNKGNFPGRFSGRQFSNSRSEMNVSTLELGDSALYLCASSLGQVEGSPLHFGNGTRLTVT.

This clone has just one count. This rearrangement joins TRBV5-1 to TRBJ1-3, with D perhaps matching TRBD1 (6 bases). Germline CDR1 is SGHRS and CDR2 is YFSETQ. The length of the CDR3 is 15 residues. The germline V and J ends were trimmed by 5 bases and 2 bases, with 14 bases remaining between them. CDR3 coding DNA: TGCGCCAGCAGTAGCACAGGGTTAACTGGAAACACCATATATTTT. This gives the protein CASSSTGLTGNTIYF.

The V gene is TRBV3-1 (or the pseudogene TRBV3-2), the J gene TRBJ1-2; D might be TRBD1 (5 bases). Germline assignment: CDR1 LGHDT and CDR2 YNNKEL (reference sequence). Trimming took off 4 bases at V and 6 bases at J, with 12 bases between the two ends. The CDR3 loop spans 13 amino acids. The CDR3, as DNA: TGTGCCAGCAGCCGGGACTTCAGGAATGGCTACACCTTC. Its translation: CASSRDFRNGYTF.

The rearrangement links TRBV6-5 to TRBJ2-1; no clear D. The V gene lost 7 bases and the J gene lost 0 bases, with 10 bases spanning the gap. The CDR3 is made up of 14 amino acids. Per the germline V gene, CDR1 is MNHEY and CDR2 is SVGAGI. The CDR3 here is CASIGPPSYNEQFF. CDR3 in DNA: TGTGCCAGCATTGGCCCACCCTCCTACAATGAGCAGTTCTTC.

This sequence joins TRBV7-8 and TRBJ1-5, with D perhaps TRBD1 (5 bases). The ends were cut back, 5 bases at V and 3 bases at J, with 23 bases in the middle. The CDR3 extends over 18 amino acids. Germline CDR1 and CDR2: SGHVS and FQNEAQ. The CDR3 protein is CASSPTPPAAGNNQPQHF. Written as DNA, the CDR3 is TGTGCCAGCAGCCCTACCCCTCCCGCGGCAGGGAACAATCAGCCCCAGCATTTT.

V is TRBV7-2 and J is TRBJ1-4; TRBD1 is a possible D gene (5 bases). The length of the CDR3 is 15 residues. Trimming shortened V by 2 bases and J by 3 bases, and 10 bases separated the two germline ends. Germline values: CDR1 SGHTA, CDR2 FQGNSA. The CDR3 region has the DNA TGTGCCAGCAGCTTAACAGGTGCGGCTAATGAAAAACTGTTTTTT. It is translated as CASSLTGAANEKLFF.

The V gene is TRBV12-3 or TRBV12-4, the J gene TRBJ2-7; D uncertain. The CDR3 totals 13 residues. V was shortened by 1 base and J by 4 bases, with 8 bases between the two germline ends. CDR3 nucleotide sequence: TGTGCCAGCAGTTTAGGACACAATTACGAGCAGTACTTC. It codes for CASSLGHNYEQYF.

The CDR3 region has the DNA TGTGCCAGCAGCCGGTTTTCAGCGGCCTACAATGAGCAGTTCTTC. It codes for CASSRFSAAYNEQFF. The chain couples TRBV9 to TRBJ2-1, with D tentatively TRBD2 (5 bases). V was pared by 4 bases and J by 2 bases, with 13 bases between. The CDR3 is made up of 15 amino acids. CDR1 is SGDLS, CDR2 YYNGEE, per germline.

The CDR3 region has the DNA TGCGCCAGCAGCCAAGAAGCCCAAAGCGGGGAGCTGTTTTTT. The encoded protein is CASSQEAQSGELFF. This sequence joins TRBV4-1 and TRBJ2-2; D gene ambiguous. V lost 0 bases and J 7 bases, leaving 9 bases between the germline ends. The CDR3 extends over 14 amino acids. The germline V gene has CDR1 MGHRA and CDR2 YSYEKL.

The rearrangement uses TRBV6-2 or TRBV6-3 and TRBJ1-1; a weak D match, TRBD1 (5 bases). This CDR3 is 11 amino acids long. Germline V gives CDR1 MNHEY, CDR2 SVGEGT. Trimming took 3 bases from V and 8 from J, leaving 7 bases between them. CDR3 bases: TGTGCCAGCAGTTATGGGGCAGAAGCTTTCTTT. Translating gives CASSYGAEAFF.

The chain has TRBV19 and TRBJ2-1; possibly TRBD2 for D (6 bases). The CDR3 sequence is 14 residues long. CDR1 LNHDA and CDR2 SQIVND come from the germline V gene (reference sequence). Between the trimmed V and J ends, which lost 3 bases and 7 bases, there was a span of 13 bases. CDR3 nucleotides: TGTGCCAGTAGTATTATTAGCGGTCAGAATGAGCAGTTCTTC. This codes for CASSIISGQNEQFF.